The TCR beta chain under discussion was sequenced for a study of blood T cells in healthy people across ages. Overall study results and limits: Diversity figures derived from one million T cells were judged to underestimate the true value. Possibly, changes in expanded clonotypes were confounded because donor CMV status was unknown. The recorded TCR beta diversity per million T cells decreased in a roughly linear manner with age.

Together with a sample-barcoded 5' primer, a J-beta primer mix was included in a second PCR lasting roughly 6 to 12 cycles. From the 5' RACE reads, TCRdb called clonotypes with MiXCR, one entry per CDR3 protein. This table holds around 780,000 distinct CDR3 sequences, about 26% found once. Germline V gene data show CDR1 as MNHEY and CDR2 as SVGAGI. This CDR3 is 14 amino acids long. The authors drew approximately 10 milliliters of peripheral blood from each donor. With regard to this clonotype: What it binds is unknown.

This sample also appeared in a second study, on T cells of mothers and their children.

The source of this sequence is a boy aged 5-17 years in good health. The gene calls are TRBV6-5 and TRBJ2-5; TRBD1 aligns across 9 bases. The J call may be in error: the DNA end matches TRBJ2-1 better. Sequencing input: blood. CDR3 sequence reads: CASSYGTGWGEQFF. DNA of the CDR3: TGTGCCAGCAGTTACGGGACAGGGTGGGGTGAGCAGTTCTTC.